These 25 T cell receptor beta chains were all obtained from the same sample, sequenced in a study of OX40 agonist ivuxolimab in advanced cancers. Some clones are missing from TCRdb's copy, which holds only in-frame ones; the method was immunoSEQ multiplex PCR. The sample gives 70,000 to 95,000 clones, about 89% of which show up once; 10% to 15% is in the top ten. The material sequenced was CD4+ or CD8+ T cells sorted from blood, taken in a trial of the OX40 agonist ivuxolimab. The receptors come from an adult with an advanced solid tumor such as melanoma, head and neck, liver or kidney cancer.

The rearrangement joins TRBV27 to TRBJ2-5, with 8 bases lining up with TRBD2. Germline V gene lookup returns CDR1 MNHEY and CDR2 SMNVEV (reference sequence). The CDR3 has 14 residues. The V gene end was trimmed by 6 bases and the J gene end by 4 bases; junction bases not matched to a gene: 7. The CDR3 region has the DNA TGTGCCAGCAGCTCGGGACTAGTGACAGAGACCCAGTACTTC. Protein product: CASSSGLVTETQYF.

The chain has TRBV28 and TRBJ1-3, with TRBD1 matching 8 bases. V shed 4 bases, J shed 2 bases, and the junction held 4 bases outside the gene matches. Germline assignment: CDR1 MDHEN and CDR2 SYDVKM. The CDR3 totals 15 residues. The CDR3 reads CASSYQGATGNTIYF. In DNA, the CDR3 is TGTGCCAGCAGTTACCAGGGGGCGACTGGAAACACCATATATTTT.

V gene TRBV5-8 combines with J gene TRBJ1-2; unclear D gene. Per the germline V gene, CDR1 is SGHTS and CDR2 is YDEGEE. V gave up 4 bases and J gave up 7 bases, with 8 bases separating them. The CDR3 has 11 residues. The CDR3 is CASSPVVGYTF. CDR3 in DNA: TGTGCCAGCAGCCCCGTGGTTGGCTACACCTTC.

This rearrangement joins TRBV28 to TRBJ2-5, with D perhaps assigned TRBD1 or TRBD2 (6 bases each). This CDR3 has 16 amino acids. The V end lost 2 bases, the J end lost 3 bases, and 16 bases lay between the germline ends. In germline, CDR1 is MDHEN, CDR2 SYDVKM. As DNA, the CDR3 is TGTGCCAGCAGTTTAAATACGGGGGCCCAGAAAGAGACCCAGTACTTC. It specifies CASSLNTGAQKETQYF.

The genes are TRBV28 and TRBJ1-2; TRBD1 is a possible D gene (6 bases). The CDR3 covers 14 residues. The V gene lost 6 bases and the J gene lost 4 bases, with 15 bases spanning the gap. CDR1 and CDR2 (germline): MDHEN, SYDVKM. The CDR3 loop reads CASSPTGLGYGYTF. In DNA form, the CDR3 reads TGTGCCAGCAGCCCTACAGGGTTGGGCTATGGCTACACCTTC.

The J gene is TRBJ2-7, the V gene TRBV5-1; TRBD1 agrees at 12 bases. The germline V gene has CDR1 SGHRS and CDR2 YFSETQ. The CDR3 runs to 19 residues. The V and J ends lost 4 bases and 5 bases, in that order; junction bases with no gene match: 19. The CDR3 region has the DNA TGCGCCAGCAGCCCGCGGTTGGGACAGGGGGCACCGGGTATCAACGAGCAGTACTTC. Translated: CASSPRLGQGAPGINEQYF.

V is TRBV6-1 and J is TRBJ1-2; TRBD1 matches at 8 bases. The V and J ends lost 0 bases and 6 bases, in that order; junction bases with no gene match: 6. CDR1 and CDR2 (germline): MNHNS, SASEGT. The CDR3 loop spans 15 amino acids. The CDR3 DNA sequence: TGTGCCAGCAGTGAAGCCCTCAGGGGGCCGGATGGCTACACCTTC. Amino acid sequence: CASSEALRGPDGYTF.

V gene TRBV5-4 combines with J gene TRBJ1-1, with a weak D call TRBD1 (6 bases). This CDR3 comprises 14 residues. The V gene lost 7 bases and the J gene lost 1 base, with 14 bases spanning the gap. Germline values: CDR1 SGHNT, CDR2 YYREEE (reference sequence). The CDR3 DNA follows: TGTGCCAGCCACTGGCCGGGACAGAACACTGAAGCTTTCTTT. Amino acid sequence: CASHWPGQNTEAFF.

The chain links TRBV19 to TRBJ2-6; D may be TRBD2 (6 bases). V was trimmed by 5 bases and J by 2 bases, leaving 16 bases between them. CDR3 length equals 17 residues. Germline CDR1 reads LNHDA; CDR2 reads SQIVND (reference sequence). The CDR3 coding sequence is TGTGCCAGTAGTCTGGGGCAGGGAGGCGCTGGGGCCAACGTCCTGACTTTC. It specifies CASSLGQGGAGANVLTF.

The chain employs TRBV10-3 and TRBJ1-5; possibly TRBD1 for D (5 bases). V lost 2 bases, J lost 5 bases, and 10 bases lay in between. CDR3 size: 14 residues. In germline, CDR1 is ENHRY, CDR2 SYGVKD. The CDR3 region is CAISERGLDQPQHF. DNA of the CDR3: TGTGCCATCAGTGAGAGGGGATTGGATCAGCCCCAGCATTTT.

This clone has only one observation. The chain couples TRBV2 to TRBJ2-3; 9 bases are shared with TRBD1. The germline gives CDR1 SNHLY, CDR2 FYNNEI. The CDR3 extends over 10 amino acids. Trimming at V came to 8 bases and at J to 14 bases, leaving 5 bases not matched to a gene. The CDR3 loop reads CASRGQGRYF. CDR3 sequence (DNA): TGTGCCAGCCGGGGACAGGGTCGGTATTTT.

The gene calls are TRBV7-9 and TRBJ2-1, with a weak D call TRBD1 (6 bases). Germline V gene lookup returns CDR1 SEHNR and CDR2 FQNEAQ (reference sequence). The CDR3 is 17 amino acids. V shed 5 bases and J shed 5 bases, with 22 bases lying between them. DNA of the CDR3: TGTGCCAGCAGCGGCAGGACAGCACAACGCCCGAACAATGAGCAGTTCTTC. Amino acid sequence: CASSGRTAQRPNNEQFF.

V and J are TRBV5-1 and TRBJ2-7, with D possibly TRBD1 on 5 matching bases. V lost 1 base, J lost 0 bases, and 11 bases lay in between. Germline CDR1 reads SGHRS; CDR2 reads YFSETQ. CDR3 length: 15 residues. Here the CDR3 reads CASSLTDSFSYEQYF. Written as DNA, the CDR3 is TGCGCCAGCAGCTTGACCGACAGTTTCTCCTACGAGCAGTACTTC.

This clone has only a few counts. The V gene is TRBV28, the J gene TRBJ2-7; a possible D gene is TRBD2 (6 bases). With 1 base removed from V and 6 bases from J, the gap between germline ends came to 10 bases. The germline gives CDR1 MDHEN, CDR2 SYDVKM. The CDR3 length is 13 residues. CDR3 sequence reads: CASSLFVGGEQYF. The CDR3 DNA reads as TGTGCCAGCAGTTTATTTGTGGGGGGCGAGCAGTACTTC.

The chain carries TRBV6-1 and TRBJ1-5; 10 nucleotides line up with TRBD1. The trim removed 3 bases at V and 5 bases at J, leaving 10 bases unmatched. Per the germline V gene, CDR1 is MNHNS and CDR2 is SASEGT. CDR3 length: 17 residues. The CDR3 loop is CASSDTGDRGPYQPQHF. DNA of the CDR3: TGTGCCAGCAGTGATACTGGTGACAGGGGGCCTTATCAGCCCCAGCATTTT.

This clone was seen once. This rearrangement joins TRBV6-4 to TRBJ1-5, with unresolved D. Deletions cut 0 bases from V and 6 bases from J, with 9 bases between. The CDR3 consists of 14 residues. CDR1 is MRHNA and CDR2 is SNTAGT in the germline V gene. The CDR3 region has the DNA TGTGCCAGCAGTGACTCGCCGGAAGGTCAGCCCCAGCATTTT. Amino acid sequence: CASSDSPEGQPQHF.

This chain links TRBV10-1 with TRBJ2-7; D remains unclear. V dropped 5 bases and J dropped 6 bases, with 14 bases sitting between them. There are 13 residues in the CDR3. Germline lookup yields CDR1 WNHNN and CDR2 SYGVQD (reference sequence). DNA for the CDR3: TGCGCCAGCAGTCAGGTTAGTCGAGGCGAGCAGTACTTC. It translates to CASSQVSRGEQYF.

J is TRBJ2-3 and V is TRBV9, with D maybe TRBD2 (7 bases). The CDR3 loop spans 17 amino acids. Germline V gives CDR1 SGDLS, CDR2 YYNGEE. V was pared by 3 bases and J by 4 bases, with 21 bases between. DNA for the CDR3: TGTGCCAGCAGCGCCGGTCCCGCGGGGGCGATAGCAGATACGCAGTATTTT. Translation gives CASSAGPAGAIADTQYF.

V gene TRBV6-5 combines with J gene TRBJ2-1; D is undetermined. Germline lookup yields CDR1 MNHEY and CDR2 SVGAGI. This CDR3 spans 14 amino acids. Trimming removed 1 base from V and 10 bases from J, with 14 bases in between. CDR3 coding DNA: TGTGCCAGCAGTTACTTCAGCCATCGACCCGAGCAGTTCTTC. Translated: CASSYFSHRPEQFF.

With regard to this clone: Other DNA sequences in the sample encode the same CDR3. The chain is built from TRBV13 and TRBJ2-1; D is undetermined. V was clipped by 2 bases and J by 7 bases, with 9 bases between them. Germline V gene data show CDR1 as PRHDT and CDR2 as FYEKMQ (reference sequence). This CDR3 is built from 13 residues. The CDR3 sequence is CASSLSNRNEQFF. In nucleotides, the CDR3 is TGTGCCAGCAGCTTATCCAATCGAAATGAGCAGTTCTTC.

This clone has just one count. This rearrangement joins TRBV10-2 to TRBJ2-1, with 14 bases matching TRBD2. CDR1 and CDR2 (germline): WSHSY, SAAADI. The CDR3 extends over 17 amino acids. After removal of 5 bases from V and 8 bases from J, the junction contained 11 bases not matched to a gene. CDR3 region: CASSPRLAGGGMDEQFF. The CDR3 nucleotides read TGCGCCAGCAGTCCCAGACTAGCGGGAGGGGGTATGGATGAGCAGTTCTTC.

The J gene is TRBJ1-2, the V gene TRBV7-9; no reliable D call. The V gene lost 2 bases and the J gene lost 0 bases, with 10 bases spanning the gap. This CDR3 is built from 15 residues. Germline V gene sequence: CDR1 SEHNR, CDR2 FQNEAQ (reference sequence). The CDR3 coding sequence is TGTGCCAGCAGCTTAAACCCAGTCCCTAACTATGGCTACACCTTC. This sequence encodes CASSLNPVPNYGYTF.

This sequence joins TRBV5-6 and TRBJ1-1; D is undetermined. CDR1 and CDR2 (germline): SGHDT, YYEEEE. Trimming removed 1 base from V and 4 bases from J, with 14 bases in between. The CDR3 is 15 residues long. CDR3 nucleotides: TGTGCCAGCAGCTTGTTCTTAGGGTCTGGCACTGAAGCTTTCTTT. It specifies CASSLFLGSGTEAFF.

The chain uses TRBV5-1 and TRBJ1-5; a weak D match, TRBD1 (6 bases). This CDR3 has 14 residues. Between the trimmed V and J ends, which lost 7 bases and 0 bases, there was a span of 11 bases. CDR1 and CDR2 (germline): SGHRS, YFSETQ. CDR3 amino acids: CASSEGDSNQPQHF. In DNA, the CDR3 is TGCGCCAGCTCCGAGGGGGATAGCAATCAGCCCCAGCATTTT.

The chain uses TRBV13 and TRBJ1-3; D gene uncertain. From germline, CDR1 is PRHDT and CDR2 FYEKMQ (reference sequence). The CDR3 has 15 amino acids. Trimming stripped 1 base from V and 8 bases from J, with 15 bases between. The DNA of the CDR3 is TGTGCCAGCAGCTTAGAGCTTCATCAATCGGACACCATATATTTT. Its protein product is CASSLELHQSDTIYF.